This T cell receptor (beta chain) was identified during a study of beta chain features in type 1 diabetes. Study context: Cell yields, gender and age were comparable in patients and healthy donors.

The isolated RNA, all of it, was reverse transcribed, so expressed TCRB transcripts were what got sequenced. The table came from immunoSEQ multiplex PCR; TCRdb's copy has only in-frame clones and leaves some out. Of about 900,000 clones in the sample, 17% were seen once. Per germline, CDR1 MNHEY and CDR2 SMNVEV (reference sequence). CDR3 size: 16 residues. The TCR sequence derives from a woman younger than 35 in good health. Sequencing was performed on naive CD4+ T cells from blood. This chain uses TRBV27 with TRBJ2-7; TRBD2 matches 7 bases. The end of the DNA fits TRBJ2-1 better, so the J call may be wrong. The CDR3 loop is CASSYPSGSSYNEQFF. The CDR3 bases are TGTGCCAGCAGTTACCCTAGCGGTAGCTCCTACAATGAGCAGTTCTTC.